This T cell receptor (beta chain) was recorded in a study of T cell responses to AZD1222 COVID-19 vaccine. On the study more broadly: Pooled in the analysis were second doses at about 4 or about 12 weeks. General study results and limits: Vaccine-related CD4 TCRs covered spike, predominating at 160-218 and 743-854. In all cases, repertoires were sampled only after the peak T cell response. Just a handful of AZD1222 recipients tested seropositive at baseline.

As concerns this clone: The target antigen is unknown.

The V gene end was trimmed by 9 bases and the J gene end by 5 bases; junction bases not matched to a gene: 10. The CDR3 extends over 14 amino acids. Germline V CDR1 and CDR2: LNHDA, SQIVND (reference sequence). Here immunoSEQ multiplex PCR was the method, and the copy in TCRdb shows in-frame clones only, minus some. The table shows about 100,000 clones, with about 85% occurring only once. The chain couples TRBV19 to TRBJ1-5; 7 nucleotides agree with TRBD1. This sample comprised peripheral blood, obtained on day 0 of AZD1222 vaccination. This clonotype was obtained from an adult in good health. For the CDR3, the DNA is TGTGCCAGCAGACAGGGCTTCGGTGATCAGCCCCAGCATTTT. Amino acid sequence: CASRQGFGDQPQHF. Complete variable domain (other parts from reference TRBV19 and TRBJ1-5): DGGITQSPKYLFRKEGQNVTLSCEQNLNHDAMYWYRQDPGQGLRLIYYSQIVNDFQKGDIAEGYSVSREKKESFPLTVTSAQKNPTAFYLCASRQGFGDQPQHFGDGTRLSIL.